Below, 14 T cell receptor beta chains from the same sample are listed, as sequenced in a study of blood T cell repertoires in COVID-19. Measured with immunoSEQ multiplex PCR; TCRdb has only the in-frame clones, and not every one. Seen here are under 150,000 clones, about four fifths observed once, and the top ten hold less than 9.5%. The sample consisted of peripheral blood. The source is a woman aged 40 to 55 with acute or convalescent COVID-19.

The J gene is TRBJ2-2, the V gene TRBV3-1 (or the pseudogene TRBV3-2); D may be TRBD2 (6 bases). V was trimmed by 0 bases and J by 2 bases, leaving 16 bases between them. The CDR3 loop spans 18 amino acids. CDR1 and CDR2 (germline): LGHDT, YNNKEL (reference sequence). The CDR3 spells CASSQEGRRRGNTGELFF. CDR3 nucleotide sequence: TGTGCCAGCAGCCAAGAAGGTCGGCGGAGGGGTAACACCGGGGAGCTGTTTTTT.

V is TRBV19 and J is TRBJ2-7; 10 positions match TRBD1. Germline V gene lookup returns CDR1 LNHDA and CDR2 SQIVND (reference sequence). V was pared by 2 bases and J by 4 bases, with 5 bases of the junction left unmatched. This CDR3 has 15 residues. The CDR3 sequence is CASSITGTGAYEQYF. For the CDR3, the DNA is TGTGCCAGTAGTATAACCGGGACAGGGGCATACGAGCAGTACTTC.

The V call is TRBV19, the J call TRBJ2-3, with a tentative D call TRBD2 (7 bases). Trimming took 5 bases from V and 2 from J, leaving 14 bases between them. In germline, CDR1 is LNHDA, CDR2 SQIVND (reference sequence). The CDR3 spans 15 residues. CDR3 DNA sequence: TGTGCCAGTAGTTGGGCGGGGGCCCACACAGATACGCAGTATTTT. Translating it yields CASSWAGAHTDTQYF.

The CDR3 protein is CSVDAPGRGGTDTQYF. The CDR3 DNA is TGCAGCGTTGACGCTCCGGGGCGGGGGGGCACAGATACGCAGTATTTT. This rearrangement joins TRBV29-1 to TRBJ2-3; 8 bases fit TRBD2. In germline, CDR1 is SQVTM, CDR2 ANQGSEA. CDR3 length: 16 amino acids. J was trimmed by 1 base and V by 3 bases; bases with no gene match: 9.

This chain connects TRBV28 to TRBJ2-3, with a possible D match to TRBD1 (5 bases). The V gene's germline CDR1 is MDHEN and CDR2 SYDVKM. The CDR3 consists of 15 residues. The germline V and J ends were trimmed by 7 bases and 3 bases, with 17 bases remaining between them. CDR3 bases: TGTGCCAGCATCGGCGGCAGGGTGAGGACAGATACGCAGTATTTT. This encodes CASIGGRVRTDTQYF.

This CDR3 reads CASSWGGREDEQFF. In DNA form, the CDR3 reads TGTGCCAGTAGTTGGGGGGGGCGCGAGGATGAGCAGTTCTTC. The chain combines TRBV19 with TRBJ2-1; D is perhaps TRBD2 (7 bases). CDR1 and CDR2 (germline): LNHDA, SQIVND (reference sequence). CDR3 size: 14 residues. The ends were cut back, 5 bases at V and 8 bases at J, with 16 bases in the middle.

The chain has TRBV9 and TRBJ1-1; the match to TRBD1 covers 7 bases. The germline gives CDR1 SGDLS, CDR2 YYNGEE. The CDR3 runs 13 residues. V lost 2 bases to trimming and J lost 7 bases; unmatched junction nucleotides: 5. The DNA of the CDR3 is TGTGCCAGCAGCGTGACAGGGTCCCATGAAGCTTTCTTT. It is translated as CASSVTGSHEAFF.

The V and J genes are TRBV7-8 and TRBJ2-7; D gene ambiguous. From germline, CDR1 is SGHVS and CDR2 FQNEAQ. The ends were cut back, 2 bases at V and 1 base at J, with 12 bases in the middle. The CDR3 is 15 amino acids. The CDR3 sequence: CASSLSHVRSYEQYF. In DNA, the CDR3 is TGTGCCAGCAGCTTAAGCCATGTACGGTCCTACGAGCAGTACTTC.

The DNA of the CDR3 is TGTGCCAGCGACTCCGGGGGGTGGTCTGGAAACACCATATATTTT. Amino acids: CASDSGGWSGNTIYF. The chain recombines TRBV6-5 with TRBJ1-3, with D tentatively TRBD1 (5 bases). The V end lost 8 bases, the J end lost 1 base, and 15 bases lay between the germline ends. This CDR3 region has 15 residues. Germline CDR1 and CDR2: MNHEY and SVGAGI.

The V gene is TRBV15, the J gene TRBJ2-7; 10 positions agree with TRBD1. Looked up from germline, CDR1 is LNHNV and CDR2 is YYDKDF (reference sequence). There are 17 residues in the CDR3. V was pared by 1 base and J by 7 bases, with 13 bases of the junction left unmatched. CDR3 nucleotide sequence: TGTGCCACCAGCAGAGTCCCGTTGACAGGGGGCCTTTTGGAGCAGTACTTC. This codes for CATSRVPLTGGLLEQYF.

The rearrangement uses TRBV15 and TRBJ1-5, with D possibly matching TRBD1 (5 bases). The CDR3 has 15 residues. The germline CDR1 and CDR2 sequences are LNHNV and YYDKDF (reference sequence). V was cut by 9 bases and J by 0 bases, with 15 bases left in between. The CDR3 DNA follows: TGTGCCACATCTCAAGGGGTTTATAGCAATCAGCCCCAGCATTTT. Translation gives CATSQGVYSNQPQHF.

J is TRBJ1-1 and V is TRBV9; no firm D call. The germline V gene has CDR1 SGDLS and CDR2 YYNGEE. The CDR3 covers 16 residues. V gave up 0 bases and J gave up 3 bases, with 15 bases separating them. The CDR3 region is CASSVGLTVSDTEAFF. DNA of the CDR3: TGTGCCAGCAGCGTAGGCCTTACAGTGTCGGACACTGAAGCTTTCTTT.

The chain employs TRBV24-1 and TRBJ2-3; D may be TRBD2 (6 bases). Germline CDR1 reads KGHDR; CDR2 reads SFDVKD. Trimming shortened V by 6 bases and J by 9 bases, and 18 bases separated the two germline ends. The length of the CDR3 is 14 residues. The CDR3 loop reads CATSLSAGSGTQYF. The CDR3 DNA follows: TGTGCCACCAGTCTATCTGCGGGGAGTGGCACGCAGTATTTT.

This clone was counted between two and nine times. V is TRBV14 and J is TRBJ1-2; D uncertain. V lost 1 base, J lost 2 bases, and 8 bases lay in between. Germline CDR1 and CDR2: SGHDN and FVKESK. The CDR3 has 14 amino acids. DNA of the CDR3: TGTGCCAGCAGCCAAGGCCCGAGCAACTATGGCTACACCTTC. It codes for CASSQGPSNYGYTF.